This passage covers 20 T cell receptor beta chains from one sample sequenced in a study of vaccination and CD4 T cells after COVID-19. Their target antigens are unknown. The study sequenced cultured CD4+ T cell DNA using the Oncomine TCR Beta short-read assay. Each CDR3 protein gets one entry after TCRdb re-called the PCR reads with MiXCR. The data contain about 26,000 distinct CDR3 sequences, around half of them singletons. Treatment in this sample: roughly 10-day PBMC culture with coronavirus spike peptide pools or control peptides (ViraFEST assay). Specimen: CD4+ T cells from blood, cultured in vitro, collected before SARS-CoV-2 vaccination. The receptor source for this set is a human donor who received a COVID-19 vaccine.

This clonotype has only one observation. As DNA, the CDR3 is TGTGCCAGCAGTGAAGCGGGGGCAGGGAACTATAATTCACCCCTCCACTTT. This sequence encodes CASSEAGAGNYNSPLHF. The chain uses TRBV2 and TRBJ1-6; perhaps TRBD1 as D (6 bases). The V end was cut by 0 bases, the J end by 3 bases, with 12 bases between. The germline V gene encodes CDR1 SNHLY and CDR2 FYNNEI. The CDR3 has 17 residues.

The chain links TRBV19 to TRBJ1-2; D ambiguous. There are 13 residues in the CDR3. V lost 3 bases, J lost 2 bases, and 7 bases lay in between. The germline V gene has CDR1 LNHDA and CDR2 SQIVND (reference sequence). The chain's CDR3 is CASSIVGNYGYTF. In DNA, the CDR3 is TGTGCCAGTAGTATCGTTGGAAACTATGGCTACACCTTC.

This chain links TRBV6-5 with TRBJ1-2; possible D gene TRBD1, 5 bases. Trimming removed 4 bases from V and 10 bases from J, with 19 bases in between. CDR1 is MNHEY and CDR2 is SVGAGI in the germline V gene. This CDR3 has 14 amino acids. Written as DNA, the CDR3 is TGTGCCAGCAGTTTCGCCGACAGCTCTATGCCCTACACCTTC. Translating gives CASSFADSSMPYTF.

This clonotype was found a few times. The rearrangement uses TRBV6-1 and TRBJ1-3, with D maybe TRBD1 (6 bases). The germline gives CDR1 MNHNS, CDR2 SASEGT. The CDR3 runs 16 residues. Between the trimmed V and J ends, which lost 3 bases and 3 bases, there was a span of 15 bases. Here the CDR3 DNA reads TGTGCCAGCAGTGAGTTGTACAGGGAGGGTGGAAACACCATATATTTT. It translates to CASSELYREGGNTIYF.

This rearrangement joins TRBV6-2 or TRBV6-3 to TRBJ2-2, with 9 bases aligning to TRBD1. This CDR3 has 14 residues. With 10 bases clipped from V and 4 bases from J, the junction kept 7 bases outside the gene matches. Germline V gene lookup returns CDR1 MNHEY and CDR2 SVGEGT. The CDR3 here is CATEQGALTGELFF. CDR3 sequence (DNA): TGTGCCACCGAACAGGGGGCACTCACCGGGGAGCTGTTTTTT.

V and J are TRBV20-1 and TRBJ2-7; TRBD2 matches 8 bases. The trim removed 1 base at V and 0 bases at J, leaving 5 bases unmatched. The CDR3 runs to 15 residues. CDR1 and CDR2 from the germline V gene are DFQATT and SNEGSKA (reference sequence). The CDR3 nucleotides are TGCAGTGCTAGAGCCCCGGCGGGGGGCTCCTACGAGCAGTACTTC. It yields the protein CSARAPAGGSYEQYF.

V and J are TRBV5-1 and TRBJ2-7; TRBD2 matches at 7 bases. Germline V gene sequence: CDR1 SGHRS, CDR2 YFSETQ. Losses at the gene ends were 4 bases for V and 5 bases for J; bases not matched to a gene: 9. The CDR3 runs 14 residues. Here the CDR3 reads CASSLGGILDEQYF. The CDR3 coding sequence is TGCGCCAGCAGCCTGGGAGGGATCCTCGACGAGCAGTACTTC.

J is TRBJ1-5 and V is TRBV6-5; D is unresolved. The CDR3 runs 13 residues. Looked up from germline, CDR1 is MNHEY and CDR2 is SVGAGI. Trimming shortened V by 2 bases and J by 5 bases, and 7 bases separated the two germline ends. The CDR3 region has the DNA TGTGCCAGCAGTTACACTATAGATCAGCCCCAGCATTTT. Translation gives CASSYTIDQPQHF.

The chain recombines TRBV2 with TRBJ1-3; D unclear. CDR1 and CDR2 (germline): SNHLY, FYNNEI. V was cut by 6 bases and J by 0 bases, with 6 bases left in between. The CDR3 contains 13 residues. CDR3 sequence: CASRTGSGNTIYF. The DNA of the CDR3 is TGTGCCAGCAGGACGGGCTCTGGAAACACCATATATTTT. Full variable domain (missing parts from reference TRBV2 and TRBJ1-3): EPEVTQTPSHQVTQMGQEVILRCVPISNHLYFYWYRQILGQKVEFLVSFYNNEISEKSEIFDDQFSVERPDGSNFTLKIRSTKLEDSAMYFCASRTGSGNTIYFGEGSWLTVV.

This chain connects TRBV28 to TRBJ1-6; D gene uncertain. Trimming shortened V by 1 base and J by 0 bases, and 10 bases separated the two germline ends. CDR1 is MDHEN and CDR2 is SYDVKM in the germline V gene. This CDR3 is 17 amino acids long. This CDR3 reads CASSLSAGSSYNSPLHF. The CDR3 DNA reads TGTGCCAGCAGTTTATCCGCGGGGAGCTCCTATAATTCACCCCTCCACTTT.

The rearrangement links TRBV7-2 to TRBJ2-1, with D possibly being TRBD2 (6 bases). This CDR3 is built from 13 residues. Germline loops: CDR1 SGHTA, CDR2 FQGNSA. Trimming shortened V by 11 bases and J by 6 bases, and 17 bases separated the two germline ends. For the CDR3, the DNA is TGTGCCCCGGCTCTGGACTACGTCAATGAGCAGTTCTTC. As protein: CAPALDYVNEQFF.

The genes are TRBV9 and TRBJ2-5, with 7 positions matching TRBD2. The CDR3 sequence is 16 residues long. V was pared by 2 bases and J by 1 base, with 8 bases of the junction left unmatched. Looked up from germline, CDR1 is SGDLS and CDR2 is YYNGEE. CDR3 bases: TGTGCCAGCAGCGTGTCCCACTCGGGGGGCCAAGAGACCCAGTACTTC. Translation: CASSVSHSGGQETQYF.

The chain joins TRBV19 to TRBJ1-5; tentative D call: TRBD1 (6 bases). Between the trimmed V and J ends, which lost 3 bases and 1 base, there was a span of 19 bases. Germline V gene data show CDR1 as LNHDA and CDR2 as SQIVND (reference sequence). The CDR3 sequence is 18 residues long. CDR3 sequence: CASSMLEGEGGSNQPQHF. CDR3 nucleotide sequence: TGTGCCAGTAGTATGCTTGAGGGTGAGGGGGGAAGCAATCAGCCCCAGCATTTT.

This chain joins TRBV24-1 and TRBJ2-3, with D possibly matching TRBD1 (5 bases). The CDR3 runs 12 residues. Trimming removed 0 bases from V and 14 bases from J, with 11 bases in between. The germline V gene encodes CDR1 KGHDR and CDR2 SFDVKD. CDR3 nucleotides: TGTGCCACCAGTGATTTGAATAGGGGCCGGTATTTT. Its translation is CATSDLNRGRYF.

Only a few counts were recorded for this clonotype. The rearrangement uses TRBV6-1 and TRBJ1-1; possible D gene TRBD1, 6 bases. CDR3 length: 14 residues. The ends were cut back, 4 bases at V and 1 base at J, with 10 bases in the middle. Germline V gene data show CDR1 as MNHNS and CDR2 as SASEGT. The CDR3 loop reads CASSAIQGNTEAFF. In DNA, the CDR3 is TGTGCCAGCAGTGCCATACAGGGGAACACTGAAGCTTTCTTT.

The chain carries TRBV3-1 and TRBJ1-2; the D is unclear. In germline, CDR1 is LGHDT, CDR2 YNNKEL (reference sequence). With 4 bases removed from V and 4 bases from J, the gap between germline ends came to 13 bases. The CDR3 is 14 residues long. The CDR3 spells CASSLLGSGYGYTF. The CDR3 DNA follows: TGTGCCAGCAGCCTACTAGGTAGCGGCTATGGCTACACCTTC. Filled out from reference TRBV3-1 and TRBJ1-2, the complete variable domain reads DTAVSQTPKYLVTQMGNDKSIKCEQNLGHDTMYWYKQDSKKFLKIMFSYNNKELIINETVPNRFSPKSPDKAHLNLHINSLELGDSAVYFCASSLLGSGYGYTFGSGTRLTVV.

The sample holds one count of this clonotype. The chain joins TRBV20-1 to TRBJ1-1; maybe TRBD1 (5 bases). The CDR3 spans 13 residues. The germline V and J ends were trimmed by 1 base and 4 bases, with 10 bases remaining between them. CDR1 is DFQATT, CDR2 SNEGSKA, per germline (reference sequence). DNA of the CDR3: TGCAGTGCTAGAGTGGGAAGGGGCACTGAAGCTTTCTTT. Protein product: CSARVGRGTEAFF.

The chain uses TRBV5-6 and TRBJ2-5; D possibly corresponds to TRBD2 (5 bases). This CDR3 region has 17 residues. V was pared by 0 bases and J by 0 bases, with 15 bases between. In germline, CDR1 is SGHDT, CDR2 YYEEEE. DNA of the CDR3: TGTGCCAGCAGCTTGGCCTTGACGGGGAACTACCAAGAGACCCAGTACTTC. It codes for CASSLALTGNYQETQYF.

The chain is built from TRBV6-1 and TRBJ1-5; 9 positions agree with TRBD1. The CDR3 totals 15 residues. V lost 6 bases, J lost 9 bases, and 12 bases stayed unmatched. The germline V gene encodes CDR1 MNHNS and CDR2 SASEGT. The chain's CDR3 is CASRTTRQGGWPQHF. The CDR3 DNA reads TGTGCCAGCAGAACAACCCGACAGGGGGGGTGGCCCCAGCATTTT.

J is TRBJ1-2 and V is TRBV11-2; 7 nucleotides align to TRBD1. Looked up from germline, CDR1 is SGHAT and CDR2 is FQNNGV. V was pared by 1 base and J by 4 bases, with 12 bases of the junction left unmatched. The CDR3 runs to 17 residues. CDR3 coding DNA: TGTGCCAGCAGCTTAGCCGGGGGGGCAGGGGGAAGCTATGGCTACACCTTC. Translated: CASSLAGGAGGSYGYTF.